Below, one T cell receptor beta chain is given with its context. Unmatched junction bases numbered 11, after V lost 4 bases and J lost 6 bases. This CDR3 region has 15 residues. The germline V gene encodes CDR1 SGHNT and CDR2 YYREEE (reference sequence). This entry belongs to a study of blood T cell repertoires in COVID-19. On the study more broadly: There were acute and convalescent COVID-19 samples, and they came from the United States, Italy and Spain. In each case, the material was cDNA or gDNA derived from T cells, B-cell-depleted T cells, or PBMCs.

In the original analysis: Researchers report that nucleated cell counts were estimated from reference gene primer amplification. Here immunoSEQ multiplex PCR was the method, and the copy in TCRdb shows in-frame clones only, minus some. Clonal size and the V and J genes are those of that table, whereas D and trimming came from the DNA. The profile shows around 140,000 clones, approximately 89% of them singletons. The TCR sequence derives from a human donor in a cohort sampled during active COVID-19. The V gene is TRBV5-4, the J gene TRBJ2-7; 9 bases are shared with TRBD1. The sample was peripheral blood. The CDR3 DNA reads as TGTGCCAGCAGCCGGCCGGGACAGGGAACCGGCGAGCAGTACTTC. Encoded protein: CASSRPGQGTGEQYF.